This TCR beta chain was sequenced in a study of blood T cell repertoires in COVID-19. Repertoires were generated with immunoSEQ multiplex PCR, while TCRdb's copy carries only in-frame clones and drops some. Of more than 95,000 clones listed, approximately 88% are singletons. Germline loops: CDR1 MNHNS, CDR2 SASEGT. Trimming removed 2 bases from V and 0 bases from J; junction bases left unmatched: 4. This CDR3 has 16 residues. This chain links TRBV6-1 with TRBJ1-5; 7 bases match TRBD1. The TCR comes from a human donor in a cohort sampled during active COVID-19. Specimen: peripheral blood. The CDR3 nucleotides read TGTGCCAGCAGTGAATGGGGGACAGATAGCAATCAGCCCCAGCATTTT. Translation gives CASSEWGTDSNQPQHF.